This TCR beta chain was sequenced in a study of early T cells in non-severe SARS-CoV-2 infection. This clonotype counts as medium-sized. Germline-derived CDR1 and CDR2 are PRHDT and FYEKMQ (reference sequence). The CDR3 runs to 13 residues. The germline V and J ends were trimmed by 5 bases and 6 bases, with 11 bases remaining between them. TCRdb processed the 5' RACE reads anew with MiXCR; each CDR3 protein has one entry. The top ten hold 4.5% to 6% of the sample, which has about 22,000 distinct CDR3 sequences, about 3.7% seen once. The chain links TRBV13 to TRBJ1-5; D might be TRBD1 (6 bases). The TCR originated in an adult who was a healthcare worker with PCR-confirmed SARS-CoV-2 infection or an uninfected control (not recorded which). The sequenced sample consisted of whole blood. Here the CDR3 DNA reads TGTGCCAGCAGCGTCGCAGGGGTTCAGCCCCAGCATTTT. This sequence encodes CASSVAGVQPQHF.